A single sample gave rise to the 15 T cell receptor beta chains below, sequenced in a study of blood T cell repertoires in COVID-19. The data were produced by immunoSEQ multiplex PCR, yet TCRdb's version contains in-frame clones alone and is incomplete. Among about 62,000 clones, approximately 92% were seen once, and the ten largest hold approximately 6%. Sequenced material: peripheral blood. The receptors were gathered from a human donor in a cohort sampled during active COVID-19.

This chain connects TRBV19 to TRBJ1-1; a weak D match, TRBD1 (5 bases). Trimming removed 3 bases from V and 2 bases from J, with 16 bases in between. CDR1 LNHDA and CDR2 SQIVND come from the germline V gene (reference sequence). The CDR3 has 16 residues. CDR3 sequence reads: CASSIPTTALNTEAFF. CDR3 DNA sequence: TGTGCCAGTAGTATTCCAACGACAGCATTAAACACTGAAGCTTTCTTT. Drawing the rest from reference TRBV19 and TRBJ1-1, the complete variable domain is DGGITQSPKYLFRKEGQNVTLSCEQNLNHDAMYWYRQDPGQGLRLIYYSQIVNDFQKGDIAEGYSVSREKKESFPLTVTSAQKNPTAFYLCASSIPTTALNTEAFFGQGTRLTVV.

This clone was recorded once. The gene calls are TRBV19 and TRBJ2-1; 10 nucleotides align to TRBD2. This CDR3 is built from 16 residues. The germline CDR1 and CDR2 sequences are LNHDA and SQIVND (reference sequence). V gave up 6 bases and J gave up 7 bases; unmatched junction bases: 12. In DNA, the CDR3 is TGTGCCAGTAGGAGCCGAGGAGCGGGGGGGCAAAATGAGCAGTTCTTC. As protein: CASRSRGAGGQNEQFF. Together with reference TRBV19 and TRBJ2-1, the CDR3 gives the full variable domain: DGGITQSPKYLFRKEGQNVTLSCEQNLNHDAMYWYRQDPGQGLRLIYYSQIVNDFQKGDIAEGYSVSREKKESFPLTVTSAQKNPTAFYLCASRSRGAGGQNEQFFGPGTRLTVL.

The chain couples TRBV28 to TRBJ2-3, with 7 bases lining up with TRBD1. The ends lost 9 bases at V and 0 bases at J; junction bases unmatched: 9. The CDR3 consists of 15 residues. Per germline, CDR1 MDHEN and CDR2 SYDVKM. The CDR3 DNA is TGTGCCAGTCTCCAGGGGGTACCTAGCACAGATACGCAGTATTTT. This sequence encodes CASLQGVPSTDTQYF.

The V gene is TRBV14, the J gene TRBJ2-1; D may be TRBD1 (6 bases). Germline CDR1 reads SGHDN; CDR2 reads FVKESK. This CDR3 region has 14 residues. V was shortened by 0 bases and J by 14 bases, with 17 bases between the two germline ends. The CDR3 DNA sequence: TGTGCCAGCAGCCAAGACCTGGGGGCGGACACGAAGTTCTTC. It encodes CASSQDLGADTKFF.

CDR3 sequence: CASSEQGSSSPLHF. CDR3 nucleotide sequence: TGTGCCAGCTCAGAACAGGGATCGAGTTCACCCCTCCACTTT. The V gene is TRBV3-1 (or the pseudogene TRBV3-2), the J gene TRBJ1-6, with TRBD1 as a possible D gene (6 bases). The CDR3 contains 14 residues. Looked up from germline, CDR1 is LGHDT and CDR2 is YNNKEL (reference sequence). V lost 8 bases to trimming and J lost 9 bases, with 17 bases between them.

This chain links TRBV11-2 with TRBJ2-7, with no clear D. V lost 5 bases, J lost 1 base, and 6 bases lay in between. CDR1 and CDR2 (germline): SGHAT, FQNNGV. The CDR3 covers 12 residues. CDR3 nucleotides: TGTGCCAGCAGCCCCCGTTCCTACGAGCAGTACTTC. Protein sequence: CASSPRSYEQYF.

The chain recombines TRBV24-1 with TRBJ2-1; 9 nucleotides align to TRBD1. Germline CDR1 and CDR2: KGHDR and SFDVKD. The CDR3 has 13 residues. The trim removed 3 bases at V and 9 bases at J, leaving 2 bases unmatched. CDR3 sequence: CATSDGDRVEQFF. CDR3 nucleotide sequence: TGTGCCACCAGTGATGGGGACAGGGTTGAGCAGTTCTTC.

This chain connects TRBV2 to TRBJ1-5; D is uncertain. CDR3 length: 14 amino acids. Germline V gene data show CDR1 as SNHLY and CDR2 as FYNNEI. The V gene lost 10 bases and the J gene lost 4 bases, with 17 bases spanning the gap. CDR3 region: CATMESGANQPQHF. In DNA form, the CDR3 reads TGTGCCACCATGGAGTCCGGAGCGAATCAGCCCCAGCATTTT.

This clone was picked up one time. The chain couples TRBV6-5 to TRBJ1-2; D may be TRBD1 (6 bases). Germline V gene sequence: CDR1 MNHEY, CDR2 SVGAGI. V gave up 6 bases and J gave up 4 bases, with 12 bases separating them. The CDR3 contains 13 residues. In DNA form, the CDR3 reads TGTGCCAGCAGGGGCGGACAGCGCTATGGCTACACCTTC. This sequence encodes CASRGGQRYGYTF.

This chain links TRBV19 with TRBJ1-1; possibly TRBD1 for D (6 bases). Per germline, CDR1 LNHDA and CDR2 SQIVND (reference sequence). CDR3 length equals 13 residues. Trimming pared 5 bases from V and 7 bases from J, leaving 14 bases between. The CDR3 is CASSYREGDEAFF. CDR3 DNA sequence: TGTGCCAGTAGTTACAGGGAGGGGGATGAAGCTTTCTTT.

The genes are TRBV7-8 and TRBJ2-7, with D unclear. Germline CDR1 reads SGHVS; CDR2 reads FQNEAQ. The CDR3 loop spans 15 amino acids. The ends were cut back, 1 base at V and 1 base at J, with 11 bases in the middle. The chain's CDR3 is CASSLGVTRSYEQYF. CDR3 DNA: TGTGCCAGCAGCTTAGGGGTGACACGGTCCTACGAGCAGTACTTC.

The rearrangement links TRBV6-5 to TRBJ1-2; 8 positions agree with TRBD1. Germline V gives CDR1 MNHEY, CDR2 SVGAGI. V lost 7 bases, J lost 3 bases, and 4 bases stayed unmatched. The CDR3 loop spans 13 amino acids. The CDR3 DNA is TGTGCCAGCAAAGCAGGGGGCGACTATGGCTACACCTTC. Protein: CASKAGGDYGYTF.

The rearrangement uses TRBV5-1 and TRBJ2-5; 9 nucleotides align to TRBD2. V was clipped by 1 base and J by 5 bases; unmatched bases: 3. CDR1 is SGHRS and CDR2 is YFSETQ in the germline V gene. This CDR3 is built from 14 residues. CDR3 coding DNA: TGCGCCAGCAGCTTGCGCGCGGGAGGGGAGACCCAGTACTTC. Translating it yields CASSLRAGGETQYF. The variable domain in full, with the rest retrieved from reference TRBV5-1 and TRBJ2-5, is KAGVTQTPRYLIKTRGQQVTLSCSPISGHRSVSWYQQTPGQGLQFLFEYFSETQRNKGNFPGRFSGRQFSNSRSEMNVSTLELGDSALYLCASSLRAGGETQYFGPGTRLLVL.

V is TRBV6-5 and J is TRBJ2-7; D possibly corresponds to TRBD1 (5 bases). The CDR3 runs 15 residues. Trimming left V 5 bases short and J 4 bases short, with 18 bases between. Germline V gene sequence: CDR1 MNHEY, CDR2 SVGAGI. CDR3 amino acids: CASSPGRATLYEQYF. The CDR3 DNA is TGTGCCAGCAGTCCCGGCAGGGCCACCCTTTACGAGCAGTACTTC.

The rearrangement uses TRBV10-3 and TRBJ1-1; 7 nucleotides align to TRBD1. Per the germline V gene, CDR1 is ENHRY and CDR2 is SYGVKD. The CDR3 covers 12 residues. V shed 2 bases and J 10 bases; nucleotides not matched to a gene: 4. CDR3 amino acids: CAISEDRVRAFF. CDR3 nucleotide sequence: TGTGCCATCAGTGAGGACAGGGTTAGAGCTTTCTTT.